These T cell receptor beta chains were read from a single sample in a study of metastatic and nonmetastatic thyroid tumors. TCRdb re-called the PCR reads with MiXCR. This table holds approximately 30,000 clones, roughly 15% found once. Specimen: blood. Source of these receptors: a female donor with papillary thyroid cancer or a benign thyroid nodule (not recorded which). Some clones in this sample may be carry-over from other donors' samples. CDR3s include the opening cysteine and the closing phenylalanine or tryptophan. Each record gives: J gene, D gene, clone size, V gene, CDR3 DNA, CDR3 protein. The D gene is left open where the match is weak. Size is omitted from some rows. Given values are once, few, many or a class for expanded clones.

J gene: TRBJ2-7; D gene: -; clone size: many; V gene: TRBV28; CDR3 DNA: TGTGCCAGCAGTGGTAGGGAGAAAAACTATGACGAGCAGTACTTC; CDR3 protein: CASSGREKNYDEQYF
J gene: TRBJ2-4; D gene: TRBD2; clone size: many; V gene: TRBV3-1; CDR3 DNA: TGTGCCAGCAGCCCCTGGACTAGCGGCGCCAAAAACATTCAGTACTTC; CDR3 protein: CASSPWTSGAKNIQYF
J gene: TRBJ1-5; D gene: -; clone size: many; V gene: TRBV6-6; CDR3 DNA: TGTGCCAGCAGTTACTCGTCGACCCTTAATCAGCCCCAGCATTTT; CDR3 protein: CASSYSSTLNQPQHF
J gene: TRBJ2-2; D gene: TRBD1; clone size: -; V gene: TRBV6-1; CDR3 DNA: TGTGCCAGCAGTGGAAGGGGGCACGCTAACACCGGGGAGCTGTTTTTT; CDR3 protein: CASSGRGHANTGELFF
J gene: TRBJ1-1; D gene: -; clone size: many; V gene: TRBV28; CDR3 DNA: TGTGCCAGCAGTTTAGTGGCTCCGGGGACTGAAGCTTTCTTT; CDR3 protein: CASSLVAPGTEAFF
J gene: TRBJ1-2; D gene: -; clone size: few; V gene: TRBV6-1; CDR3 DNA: TGTGCCAGCATATTACAGGCTGCTAACTATGGCTACACCTTC; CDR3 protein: CASILQAANYGYTF
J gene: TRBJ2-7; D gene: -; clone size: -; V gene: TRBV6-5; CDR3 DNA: TGTGCCAGCAGTTTCGGGACCGCCGAGAGCTCCTACGAGCAGTACTTC; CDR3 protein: CASSFGTAESSYEQYF
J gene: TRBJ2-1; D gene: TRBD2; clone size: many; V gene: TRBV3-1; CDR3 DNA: TGTGCCAGCAGCCAAGAAAGGTCTAGCGGGAGCTCCTACAATGAGCAGTTCTTC; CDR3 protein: CASSQERSSGSSYNEQFF
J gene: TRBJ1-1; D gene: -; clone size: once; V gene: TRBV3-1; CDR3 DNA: TGTGCCAGCACTCCGGACTTGAACACTGAAGCTTTCTTT; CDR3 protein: CASTPDLNTEAFF
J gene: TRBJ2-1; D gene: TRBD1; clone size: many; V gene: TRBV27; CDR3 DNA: TGTGCCAGCAGTTTAGACAGGGGATGGTACAATGAGCAGTTCTTC; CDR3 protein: CASSLDRGWYNEQFF
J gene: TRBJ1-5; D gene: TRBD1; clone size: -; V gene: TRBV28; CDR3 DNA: TGTGCCAGCACTAAGACAGGGGATCAGCCAAAGCATTTT; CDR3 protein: CASTKTGDQPKHF
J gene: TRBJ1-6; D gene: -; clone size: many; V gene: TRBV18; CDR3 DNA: TGTGCCAGCTCACCAAAGATGGTGGTAGGAAATTCACCCCTCCACTTT; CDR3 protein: CASSPKMVVGNSPLHF
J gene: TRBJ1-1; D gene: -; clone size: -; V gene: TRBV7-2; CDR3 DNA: TGTGCCAGCAGCACAACTAGGGGGACTGAAGCTTTCTTT; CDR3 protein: CASSTTRGTEAFF
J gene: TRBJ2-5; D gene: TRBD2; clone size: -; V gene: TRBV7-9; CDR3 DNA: TGTGCCAGCAGCAGGACTAGCGGGAAGGCCCAAGAGACCCAGTACTTC; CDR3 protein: CASSRTSGKAQETQYF
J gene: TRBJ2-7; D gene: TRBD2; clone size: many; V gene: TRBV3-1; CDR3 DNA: TGTGCCAGCAGCTGGACTAGCGGGAGCTCCGAGCAGTACTTC; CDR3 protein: CASSWTSGSSEQYF
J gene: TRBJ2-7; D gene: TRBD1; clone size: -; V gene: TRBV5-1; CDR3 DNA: TGCGCCAGCATCCCCGGGACAGGGGGCTTCGAGCAGTACTTC; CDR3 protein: CASIPGTGGFEQYF
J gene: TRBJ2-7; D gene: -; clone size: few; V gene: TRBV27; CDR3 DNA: TGTGCCAGCACCCATCGAGGGAGCGAGCAGTACTTC; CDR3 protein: CASTHRGSEQYF
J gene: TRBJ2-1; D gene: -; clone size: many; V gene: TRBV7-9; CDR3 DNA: TGTGCCAGCAGCTTCTTTTTAAGTGAGCAGTTCTTC; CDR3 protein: CASSFFLSEQFF
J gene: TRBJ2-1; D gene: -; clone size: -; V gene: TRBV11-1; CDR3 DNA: TGTGCCAGCAGCCCATCAGGCTGGGGAGGTTGGTATGAGCAGTTCTTC; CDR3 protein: CASSPSGWGGWYEQFF
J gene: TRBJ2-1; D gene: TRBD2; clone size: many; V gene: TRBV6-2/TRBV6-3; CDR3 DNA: TGTGCCAGCAGTTACCCACTCGGACTAGCGGGATCCTACAATGAGCAGTTCTTC; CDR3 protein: CASSYPLGLAGSYNEQFF
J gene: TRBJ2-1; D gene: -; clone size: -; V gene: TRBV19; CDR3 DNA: TGTGCCAGTAGTATAATAGTCATGTACAATGAGCAGTTCTTC; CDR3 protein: CASSIIVMYNEQFF
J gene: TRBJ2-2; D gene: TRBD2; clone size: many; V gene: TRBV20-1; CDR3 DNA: TGCAGTGCTAGAGTATTTACACTAGCGGGACGCACCGGGGAGCTGTTTTTT; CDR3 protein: CSARVFTLAGRTGELFF
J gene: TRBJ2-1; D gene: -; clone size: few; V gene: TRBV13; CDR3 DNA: TGTGCCAGCAGCCCGCTTTTAGGGTCCCGTGACAATGAGCAGTTCTTC; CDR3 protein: CASSPLLGSRDNEQFF
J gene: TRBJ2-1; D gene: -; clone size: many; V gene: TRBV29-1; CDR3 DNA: TGCAGCGGGGCCCGCTCCTACAATGAGCAGTTCTTC; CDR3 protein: CSGARSYNEQFF
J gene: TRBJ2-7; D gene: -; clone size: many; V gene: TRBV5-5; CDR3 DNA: TGTGCCAGCAGCTTGGGACAATACGAGCAGTACTTC; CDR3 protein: CASSLGQYEQYF
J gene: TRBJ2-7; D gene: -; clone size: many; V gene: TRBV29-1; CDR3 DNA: TGCAGCGTCGAAGATACGGTTTCCTACGAGCAGTACTTC; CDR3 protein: CSVEDTVSYEQYF
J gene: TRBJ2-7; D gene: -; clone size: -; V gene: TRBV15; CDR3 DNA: TGTGCCACCAGCATTTTCCAGGGTGACTACGAGCAGTACTTC; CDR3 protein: CATSIFQGDYEQYF
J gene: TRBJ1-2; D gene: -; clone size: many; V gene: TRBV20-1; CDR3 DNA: TGCAGTGCGGAAAGACAGAACATCTATGGCTACACCTTC; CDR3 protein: CSAERQNIYGYTF
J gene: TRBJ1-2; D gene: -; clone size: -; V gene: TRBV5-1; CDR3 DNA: TGCGCCAGCAGTCCCGGACAGTCAACCCATGGCTACACCTTC; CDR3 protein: CASSPGQSTHGYTF
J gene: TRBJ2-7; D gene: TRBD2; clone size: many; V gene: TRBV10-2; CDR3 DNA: TGCGCCAGCAGTGAGTCGAAGGCTAGCGGGAGTTACGAGCAGTACTTC; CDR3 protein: CASSESKASGSYEQYF
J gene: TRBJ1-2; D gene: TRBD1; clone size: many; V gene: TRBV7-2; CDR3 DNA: TGTGCCAGCAGCTTATCCGGACAGGGCGGTAACTATGGCTACACCTTC; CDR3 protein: CASSLSGQGGNYGYTF
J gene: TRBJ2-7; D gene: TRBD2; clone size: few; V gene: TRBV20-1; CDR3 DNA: TGCAGTGCTGACTCTAGCGGTCTAACCTACGAGCAGTACTTC; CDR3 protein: CSADSSGLTYEQYF
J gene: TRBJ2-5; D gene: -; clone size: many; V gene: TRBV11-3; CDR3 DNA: TGTGCCAGCAGCCAACCGCGTGAAGAGACCCAGTACTTC; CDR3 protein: CASSQPREETQYF
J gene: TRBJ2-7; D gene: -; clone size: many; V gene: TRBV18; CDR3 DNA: TGTGCCAGCTCACCAGACTTCCCCTACGAGCAGTACTTC; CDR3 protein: CASSPDFPYEQYF
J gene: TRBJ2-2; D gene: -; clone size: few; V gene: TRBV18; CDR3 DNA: TGTGCCAGCTCACCTGACGGGGAGCTGTTTTTT; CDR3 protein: CASSPDGELFF
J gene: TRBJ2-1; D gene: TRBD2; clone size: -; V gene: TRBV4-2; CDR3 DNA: TGTGCCAGCAGCCGAAGGGGGGTAGCGGGAGTGGAGCGGAGTTACGAGCAGTTCTTC; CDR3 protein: CASSRRGVAGVERSYEQFF
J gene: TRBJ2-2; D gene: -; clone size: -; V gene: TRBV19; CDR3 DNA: TGTGCCAGTAGTAGCGGGATAGGCGGGGAGCTGTTTTTT; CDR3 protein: CASSSGIGGELFF
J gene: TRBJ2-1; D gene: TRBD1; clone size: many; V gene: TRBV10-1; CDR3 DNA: TGCGCCAGCAGTGAGTCTGGGACAGGGGAGCAGTTCTTC; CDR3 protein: CASSESGTGEQFF
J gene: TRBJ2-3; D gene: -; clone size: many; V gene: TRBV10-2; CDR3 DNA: TGCGCCAGCAGTGAGCCGCGAGGAGGGCCAGATACGCAGTATTTT; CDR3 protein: CASSEPRGGPDTQYF
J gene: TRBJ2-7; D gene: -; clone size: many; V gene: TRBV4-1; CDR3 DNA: TGCGCCAGCAGCCAAGATAGCGTCCGGGACGGGGGACAAGAGCAGTACTTC; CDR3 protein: CASSQDSVRDGGQEQYF
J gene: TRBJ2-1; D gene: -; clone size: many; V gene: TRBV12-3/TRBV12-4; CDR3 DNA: TGTGCCAGCAGTTTACCCAAAACTAGTGTTACAGGCAATGAGCAGTTCTTC; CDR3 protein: CASSLPKTSVTGNEQFF
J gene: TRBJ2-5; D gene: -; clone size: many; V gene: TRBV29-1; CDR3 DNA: TGCAGCGTTGAAGTCTTACAGGGCGGGAGAGAGACCCAGTACTTC; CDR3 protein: CSVEVLQGGRETQYF
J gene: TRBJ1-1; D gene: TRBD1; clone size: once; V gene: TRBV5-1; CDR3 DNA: TGCGCCAGCAGAGTGCGGGACAGTCAAATTTTTACTGAAGCTTTCTTT; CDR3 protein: CASRVRDSQIFTEAFF
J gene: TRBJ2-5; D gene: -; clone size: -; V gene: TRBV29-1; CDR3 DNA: TGCAGCGGGAGGATCAGCCCCCGAGAGACCCAATACTTC; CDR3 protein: CSGRISPRETQYF
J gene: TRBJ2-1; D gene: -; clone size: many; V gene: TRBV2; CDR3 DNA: TGTGCCAGCAGTGAAGTTGAGGCTACGAGCAATGAGCAGTTCTTC; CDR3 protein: CASSEVEATSNEQFF
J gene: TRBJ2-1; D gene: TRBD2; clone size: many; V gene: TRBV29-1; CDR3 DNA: TGCAGCTCCCTACCCCCGGGGGGTGAGCAGTTCTTC; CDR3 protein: CSSLPPGGEQFF
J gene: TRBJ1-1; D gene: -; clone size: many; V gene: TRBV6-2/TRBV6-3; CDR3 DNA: TGTGCCAGCAGGACTATAGGGGGATCCACTGAAGCTTTCTTT; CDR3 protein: CASRTIGGSTEAFF
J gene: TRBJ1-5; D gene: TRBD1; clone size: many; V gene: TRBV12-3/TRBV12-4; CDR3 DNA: TGTGCCAGCAGCCGGGGACAGAGGAATCAGCCCCAGCATTTT; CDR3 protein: CASSRGQRNQPQHF
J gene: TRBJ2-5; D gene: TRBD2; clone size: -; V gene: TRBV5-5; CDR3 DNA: TGTGCCAGCAGCTGGGGGAGGGACTCTACAGTGGGGGAGACCCAGTACTTC; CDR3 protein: CASSWGRDSTVGETQYF
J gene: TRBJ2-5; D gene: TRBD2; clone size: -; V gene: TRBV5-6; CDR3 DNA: TGTGCCAGCAGCCGAGGACTAGCGGGAGGCGCGGATACCCAGTACTTT; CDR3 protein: CASSRGLAGGADTQYF
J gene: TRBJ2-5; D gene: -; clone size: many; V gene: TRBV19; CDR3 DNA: TGTGCCAGTAGTATTCTTGGGGCAGGCCAAGAGACCCAGTACTTC; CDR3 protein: CASSILGAGQETQYF